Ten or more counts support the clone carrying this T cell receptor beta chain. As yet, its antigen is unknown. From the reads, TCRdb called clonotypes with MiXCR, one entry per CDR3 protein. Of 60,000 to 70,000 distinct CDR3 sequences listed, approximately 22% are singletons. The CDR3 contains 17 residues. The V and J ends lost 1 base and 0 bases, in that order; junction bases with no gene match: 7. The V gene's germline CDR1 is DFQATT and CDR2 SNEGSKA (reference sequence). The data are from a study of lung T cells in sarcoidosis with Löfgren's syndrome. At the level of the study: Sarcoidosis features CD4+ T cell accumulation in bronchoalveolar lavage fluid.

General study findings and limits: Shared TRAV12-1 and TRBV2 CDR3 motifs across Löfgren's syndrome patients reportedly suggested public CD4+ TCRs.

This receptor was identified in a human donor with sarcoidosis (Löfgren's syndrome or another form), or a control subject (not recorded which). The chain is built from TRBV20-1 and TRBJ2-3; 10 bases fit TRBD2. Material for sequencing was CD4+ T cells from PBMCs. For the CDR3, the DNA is TGCAGTGCTAGAGGCTCCGGGACTAGCGCTAGCACAGATACGCAGTATTTT. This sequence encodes CSARGSGTSASTDTQYF.